These T cell receptor beta chains were read from a single sample in a study of T cell repertoires in cytomegalovirus infection. In TCRdb, the reads were re-called with MiXCR into one record per CDR3 protein. The sample contains about 680,000 distinct CDR3 sequences, 24% of which appear only once. Sequenced material: CD8+ T cells from PBMCs. The receptors here all came from a human donor in good health (CMV status not recorded). Some clones in this sample may be carry-over from other donors' samples. The CDR3 runs from the conserved cysteine through the conserved F or W.

>TRBV6-8
CASSYSIQGVDEKLFF
>TRBV6-8
CASSQGGPGPGELFF
>TRBV5-4
CASSPLGLYNNEQFF
>TRBV7-6
CASADRGGWTEAFF
>TRBV6-5
CASTLTLSPRYEQYF
>TRBV6-2/TRBV6-3
CASSYSIAGQNTGELFF
>TRBV20-1
CSARDGRGQSPYNEQFF
>TRBV7-9
CASSVTETNTGELFF
>TRBV20-1
CSARLDRGLQLFF
>TRBV6-2/TRBV6-3
CASSYWVGELFF
>TRBV28
CASSPPGQGAGEQYF
>TRBV29-1
CSVEDPEGRVYGYTF
>TRBV14
CASSQGSEQRLYEQYF
>TRBV20-1
CSAGGQGVNGKLFF
>TRBV6-2/TRBV6-3
CASSYLRARNQPQHF
>TRBV20-1
CSARDVNANYGYTF
>TRBV25-1
CASSERGGVYNSPLHF
>TRBV6-5
CASSLQSTNEKLFF
>TRBV2
CASRGVGRFGDTEAFF
>TRBV28
CASRGGWMNTEAFF
>TRBV6-2/TRBV6-3
CASSSPGTRVQETQYF
>TRBV7-9
CASSLVGRYEQFF
>TRBV12-3/TRBV12-4
CATRGYGYTF
>TRBV28
CASSLPGGGNEQFF
>TRBV28
CASRGTSGGLETQYF
>TRBV7-8
CASSLVPREWGTNNQPQHF
>TRBV7-2
CASSLALRGTSTDTQYF
>TRBV24-1
CATSDSWTGTNTGELFF
>TRBV2
CASSKEAGGYETQYF
>TRBV15
CATSRELSGAKNIQYF
>TRBV7-9
CASSFDIQETQYF